This paragraph reports one TCR beta chain. Its antigen remains unidentified. The data are from a study of cytotoxic CD8 clonotypes in ibrutinib-treated CLL. Study-level points and caveats: Shared public clonotypes were rare, and on treatment they either got smaller or stayed the same.

Assay used: immunoSEQ multiplex PCR; TCRdb lists only in-frame clones, some missing. The data contain 110,000 to 150,000 clones, about 72% of them singletons. Germline V gene sequence: CDR1 SGHAT, CDR2 FQDESV (reference sequence). Trimming took 5 bases from V and 0 from J, leaving 15 bases between them. The CDR3 has 16 amino acids. This sample comprised PBMCs, obtained after 12 months of ibrutinib treatment. This TCR derives from a human donor with chronic lymphocytic leukemia. V usage is TRBV11-1 and J usage is TRBJ2-3; possibly TRBD2 for D (6 bases). The DNA of the CDR3 is TGTGCCAGCAGCCTCCGGTCTGGGGGGAGCACAGATACGCAGTATTTT. This codes for CASSLRSGGSTDTQYF.